This T cell receptor beta chain was sequenced during a study of T cells after yellow fever vaccination. Universal primer sites and UMIs were introduced during 5'RACE template-switching synthesis of TCR cDNA. TCRdb fed the 5' RACE reads into MiXCR, producing one record per CDR3 protein. The sample lists about 550,000 distinct CDR3 sequences, about a fifth seen once, with 14% in the top ten. V was cut by 3 bases and J by 1 base, with 12 bases left in between. The CDR3 runs 15 residues. Germline V lookup: CDR1 SGHTA, CDR2 FQGNSA. The receptor was isolated from a man younger than 45 who received the YFV17D yellow fever vaccine. This sequence joins TRBV7-2 and TRBJ2-5; no definite D call. The source material was PBMCs, sampled 15 days after the yellow fever booster vaccination. The CDR3 sequence is CASSFNPGLQETQYF. The CDR3 DNA sequence: TGTGCCAGCAGCTTTAATCCCGGGCTCCAAGAGACCCAGTACTTC. The full variable domain, completed using reference TRBV7-2 and TRBJ2-5, is GAGVSQSPSNKVTEKGKDVELRCDPISGHTALYWYRQSLGQGLEFLIYFQGNSAPDKSGLPSDRFSAERTGGSVSTLTIQRTQQEDSAVYLCASSFNPGLQETQYFGPGTRLLVL.